The rows below give T cell receptor beta chains drawn from one sample of a study of cytomegalovirus exposure and HLA in healthy donors. Libraries were prepared by immunoSEQ multiplex PCR; TCRdb keeps only in-frame clonotypes and omits some of them. The sample has about 60,000 clones, 80% seen once. The sample was PBMCs. Receptors were obtained from a woman aged 30 to 39 in good health and CMV-seronegative. Each CDR3 is given with its conserved first and last residue. Fields, in order: CDR3 protein, J gene, V gene, D gene. The D gene is left open where the match is weak.

CDR3: CASSGTGTGYSYEQYF; J: TRBJ2-7; V: TRBV6-1; D: TRBD1
CDR3: CASSFRGQDNSPLHF; J: TRBJ1-6; V: TRBV2; D: TRBD1
CDR3: CASRPRQGASYGYTF; J: TRBJ1-2; V: TRBV6-1; D: TRBD1
CDR3: CASSPKTAGSFTDTQYF; J: TRBJ2-3; V: TRBV5-1; D: NA
CDR3: CASSPPVGSNYGYTF; J: TRBJ1-2; V: TRBV18; D: NA
CDR3: CASSKDRYNSPLHF; J: TRBJ1-6; V: TRBV18; D: TRBD1
CDR3: CAWVAGVSTDTQYF; J: TRBJ2-3; V: TRBV30; D: TRBD2
CDR3: CAISEPTGGAQNEKLFF; J: TRBJ1-4; V: TRBV10-3; D: TRBD1
CDR3: CAWKALEGGTDTQYF; J: TRBJ2-3; V: TRBV30; D: NA
CDR3: CASSLGGRANTEAFF; J: TRBJ1-1; V: TRBV7-2; D: NA
CDR3: CAISDWEVKVGSPLHF; J: TRBJ1-6; V: TRBV10-3; D: NA
CDR3: CASSSRGDREKLFF; J: TRBJ1-4; V: TRBV7-2; D: NA
CDR3: CASSPHSREQFF; J: TRBJ2-1; V: TRBV6-5; D: NA
CDR3: CASSLGVRTGASYNEQFF; J: TRBJ2-1; V: TRBV9; D: TRBD1
CDR3: CASSYRDRGSYEQYF; J: TRBJ2-7; V: TRBV6-5; D: TRBD1
CDR3: CAISLRTGAEQYF; J: TRBJ2-7; V: TRBV10-3; D: TRBD1
CDR3: CAWSPAGWGGSYNSPLHF; J: TRBJ1-6; V: TRBV30; D: NA
CDR3: CASSLSPRDFPQYGYTF; J: TRBJ1-2; V: TRBV2; D: NA
CDR3: CAWSGVSKTQGWTEAFF; J: TRBJ1-1; V: TRBV30; D: NA
CDR3: CASSPSYEQYF; J: TRBJ2-7; V: TRBV6-6; D: NA
CDR3: CASSLGLAGDSDEQFF; J: TRBJ2-1; V: TRBV7-2; D: TRBD2
CDR3: CASSHTSSREQYF; J: TRBJ2-7; V: TRBV4-3; D: NA
CDR3: CASSDLRANTEAFF; J: TRBJ1-1; V: TRBV27; D: NA
CDR3: CASSFGSIDYGYTF; J: TRBJ1-2; V: TRBV5-1; D: NA
CDR3: CAWLDRPNTEAFF; J: TRBJ1-1; V: TRBV30; D: NA
CDR3: CAISETGSSNQPQHF; J: TRBJ1-5; V: TRBV10-3; D: NA
CDR3: CASSVGPTSGSYEQYF; J: TRBJ2-7; V: TRBV9; D: TRBD2
CDR3: CASSETENYGYTF; J: TRBJ1-2; V: TRBV25-1; D: NA
CDR3: CACRDSNNEQFF; J: TRBJ2-1; V: TRBV30; D: NA
CDR3: CASSLAGTINQPQHF; J: TRBJ1-5; V: TRBV7-8; D: NA
CDR3: CAWSPGHLYEQYF; J: TRBJ2-7; V: TRBV30; D: NA
CDR3: CASSLVSGLTEAFF; J: TRBJ1-1; V: TRBV7-2; D: NA
CDR3: CAWRGDRVLQETQYF; J: TRBJ2-5; V: TRBV30; D: TRBD1
CDR3: CASSAPAESSTGWANEQYF; J: TRBJ2-7; V: TRBV6-1; D: TRBD1
CDR3: CASRTGDGYTF; J: TRBJ1-2; V: TRBV9; D: TRBD1
CDR3: CASSELGGGGTEAFF; J: TRBJ1-1; V: TRBV25-1; D: TRBD1
CDR3: CASSYGGLPYNEQFF; J: TRBJ2-1; V: TRBV6-5; D: TRBD2
CDR3: CASSSPGIPWGYTF; J: TRBJ1-2; V: TRBV7-9; D: NA
CDR3: CASSRREGNEQYF; J: TRBJ2-7; V: TRBV5-4; D: NA
CDR3: CAWSAGYEQYF; J: TRBJ2-7; V: TRBV30; D: NA
CDR3: CATSGQGAGEQYF; J: TRBJ2-7; V: TRBV23-1; D: TRBD1
CDR3: CASRATGDEQYF; J: TRBJ2-7; V: TRBV28; D: TRBD1
CDR3: CASSRTGGGSEYGYTF; J: TRBJ1-2; V: TRBV5-4; D: TRBD1
CDR3: CASSQDRRGEGSNYGYTF; J: TRBJ1-2; V: TRBV4-3; D: NA
CDR3: CASSLGGSYNEQFF; J: TRBJ2-1; V: TRBV13; D: NA